Listed below are T cell receptor beta chains from one sample, sequenced in a study of blood T cell repertoires in COVID-19. Produced via immunoSEQ multiplex PCR; TCRdb's table is partial and in-frame only. The sample contains 200,000 to 250,000 clones, around four fifths of which appear only once. Sequenced: peripheral blood. Every receptor here comes from a woman aged 45-65 years with active or convalescent COVID-19. CDR3s include the opening cysteine and the closing phenylalanine or tryptophan. A D gene is named only where the DNA matches it firmly. Only part of the rows carry a size: once, few, many, or a class if the clone is expanded.

V gene	D gene	clone size	J gene	CDR3 DNA	CDR3 protein
TRBV19	-	few	TRBJ1-5	TGTGCCAGTAGCACTACAGGGAGGGGTCAGCCCCAGCATTTT	CASSTTGRGQPQHF
TRBV6-5	-	few	TRBJ2-7	TGTGCCAGCAGTTACTCAGGCAGGGCCTACGAGCAGTACTTC	CASSYSGRAYEQYF
TRBV6-5	-	few	TRBJ1-4	TGTGCCAGCAGCACCGACAGTCGGAAACTGTTTTTT	CASSTDSRKLFF
TRBV28	-	-	TRBJ2-5	TGTGCCAGCAGTTCCAGACAGGTAGAGACCCAGTACTTC	CASSSRQVETQYF
TRBV28	-	-	TRBJ1-5	TGTGCCAGCAGTGCGGCTCAGCCCCAGCATTTT	CASSAAQPQHF
TRBV28	TRBD1	-	TRBJ1-4	TGTGCCAGCAGGCCTACAGGGGGCGAAGTTGAAAAACTGTTTTTT	CASRPTGGEVEKLFF
TRBV2	-	-	TRBJ1-2	TGTGCCAGCACGGCGGGGGCCGGGGGGGGCTACACCTTC	CASTAGAGGGYTF
TRBV5-1	-	-	TRBJ2-5	TGCGCCAGCAGCTTATCGAGGAGACAAGAGACCCAGTACTTC	CASSLSRRQETQYF
TRBV3-1/TRBV3-2	-	-	TRBJ1-2	TGTGCCAGCAGCTTAGGGGCGGTTAACTATGGCTACACCTTC	CASSLGAVNYGYTF
TRBV7-3	TRBD1	-	TRBJ2-7	TGTGCCAGCAGCCGGGACAGGGGGTCCCCCGAGCAGTACTTC	CASSRDRGSPEQYF
TRBV5-3	-	-	TRBJ1-5	TGTGCCAGAAGCTTGGGACAGAGCAGCAATCAGCCCCAGCATTTT	CARSLGQSSNQPQHF
TRBV4-1	TRBD1	-	TRBJ2-2	TGCGCCAGCAGCCAGAACAGGGGCACCGGGGAGCTGTTTTTT	CASSQNRGTGELFF
TRBV5-6	-	-	TRBJ1-2	TGTGCCAGCAGCCTTAGGGAGGCGGCGTACACCTTC	CASSLREAAYTF
TRBV19	-	-	TRBJ1-2	TGTGCCAGTAGTCCGACCCAGGGCTTTGGGTTGCGTGGCTACACCTTC	CASSPTQGFGLRGYTF
TRBV6-5	TRBD1	-	TRBJ1-1	TGTGCCAGCCGGAGACAGGGGGTGGACAAGGCTTTCTTT	CASRRQGVDKAFF
TRBV9	-	once	TRBJ1-5	TGTGCCAGCAGCGCGACGGGGGGTTCCTATCAGCCCCAGCATTTT	CASSATGGSYQPQHF
TRBV6-5	-	once	TRBJ1-4	TGTGCCAGCAGTAGGCAGGGCAAGGAAAAACTGTTTTTT	CASSRQGKEKLFF
TRBV7-9	-	-	TRBJ1-2	TGTGCCAGCAGCTTACCACAAGCGGGGCCCCATGGCTACACCTTC	CASSLPQAGPHGYTF
TRBV4-1	-	-	TRBJ1-2	TGCGCCAGCAGCCAACCGACGGACACGGCTTATGGCTACACCTTC	CASSQPTDTAYGYTF
TRBV4-1	TRBD2	-	TRBJ2-3	TGCGCCAGCAGCGGGACTAGCGGGGGGCTGGGCACAGATACGCAGTATTTT	CASSGTSGGLGTDTQYF
TRBV5-1	TRBD2	-	TRBJ2-3	TGCGCCAGCAGCTCTTTTCCCGGGACTAGGACGAAAGATACGCAGTATTTT	CASSSFPGTRTKDTQYF
TRBV5-5	-	-	TRBJ1-2	TGTGCCAGCAGCTTGACGGGGAGCTATGGCTACACCTTC	CASSLTGSYGYTF
TRBV7-2	TRBD1	-	TRBJ1-5	TGTGCCAGCAGCAAAGGACAGGGGGCCTGGGATAGCAATCAGCCCCAGCATTTT	CASSKGQGAWDSNQPQHF
TRBV19	-	-	TRBJ1-3	TGTGCCAGTAGCCCCGCCTCATTCAGCTCTGGAAACACCATATATTTT	CASSPASFSSGNTIYF
TRBV10-3	TRBD1	-	TRBJ1-3	TGTGCCACCGGACAGGTGCTCTCTGGAAACACCATATATTTT	CATGQVLSGNTIYF
TRBV27	-	-	TRBJ1-4	TGTGCCAGCATGTCCCAAGGCAGGGAAAAACTGTTTTTT	CASMSQGREKLFF
TRBV5-4	-	-	TRBJ1-1	TGTGCCAGCAGCCCCGCCGAGTGGGGGGACACTGAAGCTTTCTTT	CASSPAEWGDTEAFF
TRBV5-1	-	-	TRBJ1-2	TGCGCCAGCAGCTTACAGGGCAAGATTGAGGGCTACACCTTC	CASSLQGKIEGYTF
TRBV19	-	-	TRBJ1-4	TGTGCCAGTACCCGACAGACAACTAATGAAAAACTGTTTTTT	CASTRQTTNEKLFF
TRBV6-6	TRBD2	-	TRBJ2-1	TGTGCCAGCAGTCCTCGGGGTAGCGGGAGCTCCTACAATGAGCAGTTCTTC	CASSPRGSGSSYNEQFF
TRBV5-1	-	-	TRBJ1-1	TGCGCCAGCTCCAAAGATGACAGGTCTGAAGCTTTCTTT	CASSKDDRSEAFF
TRBV27	-	-	TRBJ1-1	TGTGCCAGCAGTTTAGGAGTCGACAGGATGAACACTGAAGCTTTCTTT	CASSLGVDRMNTEAFF
TRBV29-1	-	-	TRBJ1-1	TGCAGCGTCGGTGGCTTTGGGCCGAACACTGAAGCTTTCTTT	CSVGGFGPNTEAFF
TRBV18	TRBD1	-	TRBJ1-3	TGTGCCAGCTCATTGGACAGGGCTGGAAACACCATATATTTT	CASSLDRAGNTIYF
TRBV11-2	-	-	TRBJ2-7	TGTGCCAGCAGCTTAGCAGGCCGTTTAGTCGCAGTACCTAAGAACGAGCAGTACTTC	CASSLAGRLVAVPKNEQYF
TRBV4-1	TRBD2	-	TRBJ2-3	TGCGCCAGCAGCCCAGGGACTAGCGGGGGGTTATTGGTTACGCAGTATTTT	CASSPGTSGGLLVTQYF
TRBV2	-	-	TRBJ2-1	TGTGCCAGCAGTGCAGCGAGGTATGAGCAGTTCTTC	CASSAARYEQFF
TRBV18	TRBD1	-	TRBJ1-5	TGTGCCAGCTCACAGGGACAGGGACAGCCCCAGCATTTT	CASSQGQGQPQHF
TRBV6-5	-	-	TRBJ1-2	TGTGCCAGCAGTGACTCGAGTTCTTGGGGCTACACCTTC	CASSDSSSWGYTF
TRBV9	TRBD1	once	TRBJ2-2	TGTGCCAGCAGCGTCGGGACAGGACGAAAAGGGACCGGGGAGCTGTTTTTT	CASSVGTGRKGTGELFF
TRBV19	-	-	TRBJ1-1	TGTGCCAGTAGTATAAGGCGGGGACGGCCGAACACTGAAGCTTTCTTT	CASSIRRGRPNTEAFF